These 22 T cell receptor beta chains came from one sample sequenced in a study of regulatory T cells in long-lasting Graves disease. Specified time point: newly diagnosed GD, antithyroid drugs for less than 3 months. Extracted RNA from PBMCs served as the source of the TCR library. Both iRepertoire HTBI primers and Arm-PCR of CDR3 regions were used to build the TCR beta libraries. TCRdb re-analysed the multiplex PCR reads in MiXCR, keeping a single row per CDR3 protein. The table includes 550,000 or so distinct CDR3 sequences, more than 10% detected once. These data also formed part of another study, on T cells in Graves' hyperthyroidism and ophthalmopathy.

The specimen was peripheral blood mononuclear cells (PBMCs), collected at new diagnosis, from a patient treated with antithyroid drugs. All receptors derive from a woman aged 25 to 39 with Graves disease.

This clonotype occurred many times. V is TRBV11-3 and J is TRBJ2-2; TRBD1 aligns across 11 bases. Germline V gene data show CDR1 as SGHNT and CDR2 as YENEEA. The CDR3 covers 15 residues. V lost 3 bases to trimming and J lost 7 bases; unmatched junction nucleotides: 4. CDR3 coding DNA: TGTGCCAGCAGCTTCCGGACAGGGGGCGGCGGGGAGCTGTTTTTT. Encoded protein: CASSFRTGGGGELFF. Supplemented by reference TRBV11-3 and TRBJ2-2, the full variable domain reads EAGVVQSPRYKIIEKKQPVAFWCNPISGHNTLYWYLQNLGQGPELLIRYENEEAVDDSQLPKDRFSAERLKGVDSTLKIQPAELGDSAVYLCASSFRTGGGGELFFGEGSRLTVL.

This clonotype has a count of ten or more. The CDR3 region is CASSLAPIIQYF. The CDR3 nucleotides read TGTGCCAGCAGCTTAGCACCGATCATTCAGTACTTC. The chain employs TRBV7-9 and TRBJ2-4; D unclear. Germline loops: CDR1 SEHNR, CDR2 FQNEAQ (reference sequence). There are 12 residues in the CDR3. Trimming left V 0 bases short and J 9 bases short, with 6 bases between.

The chain has TRBV5-1 and TRBJ2-5; D may be TRBD2 (5 bases). This CDR3 contains 13 residues. The germline gives CDR1 SGHRS, CDR2 YFSETQ. V lost 7 bases and J lost 5, with 15 bases in between. CDR3: CASGPDSLETQYF. For the CDR3, the DNA is TGCGCCAGCGGTCCGGACTCTCTGGAGACCCAGTACTTC. Filled out from reference TRBV5-1 and TRBJ2-5, the complete variable domain reads KAGVTQTPRYLIKTRGQQVTLSCSPISGHRSVSWYQQTPGQGLQFLFEYFSETQRNKGNFPGRFSGRQFSNSRSEMNVSTLELGDSALYLCASGPDSLETQYFGPGTRLLVL.

This clonotype was recorded at least ten times. The chain combines TRBV19 with TRBJ2-1; D uncertain. The CDR3 contains 13 residues. Trimming left V 3 bases short and J 5 bases short, with 8 bases between. Germline V CDR1 and CDR2: LNHDA, SQIVND (reference sequence). The CDR3 nucleotides read TGTGCCAGTAGTATCGGCCAAAACAATGAGCAGTTCTTC. Protein: CASSIGQNNEQFF.

This clonotype appeared many times. This chain uses TRBV6-2 or TRBV6-3 with TRBJ2-1; TRBD1 is a possible D gene (6 bases). CDR1 is MNHEY, CDR2 SVGEGT, per germline. The CDR3 is made up of 16 amino acids. V lost 4 bases and J 4 bases, leaving 17 bases between the germline ends. In nucleotides, the CDR3 is TGTGCCAGCAGTTCCCCGGCCCCGAGGGGGTACAATGAGCAGTTCTTC. Amino acids: CASSSPAPRGYNEQFF.

Only a few counts were recorded for this clonotype. V is TRBV7-2 and J is TRBJ1-5; TRBD1 aligns across 8 bases. J was trimmed by 3 bases and V by 3 bases; bases with no gene match: 7. The CDR3 is made up of 16 amino acids. Germline lookup yields CDR1 SGHTA and CDR2 FQGNSA. In DNA form, the CDR3 reads TGTGCCAGCAGCTTGGGGGGACAGGTTTCCAATCAGCCCCAGCATTTT. This codes for CASSLGGQVSNQPQHF.

CDR3 coding DNA: TGCAGCGTTGGTCAGGGCAACACCATATATTTT. It codes for CSVGQGNTIYF. V and J are TRBV29-1 and TRBJ1-3; perhaps TRBD1 as D (5 bases). The V gene's germline CDR1 is SQVTM and CDR2 ANQGSEA. The CDR3 contains 11 residues. V lost 4 bases to trimming and J lost 7 bases, with 8 bases between them.

This clonotype was counted many times. The chain uses TRBV3-1 and TRBJ1-2; tentatively, D is TRBD1 (5 bases). From germline, CDR1 is LGHDT and CDR2 YNNKEL (reference sequence). Trimming cost V 4 bases and J 8 bases, with 14 bases left between them. The CDR3 length is 13 residues. CDR3 DNA sequence: TGTGCCAGCAGCCTAAGGGGATCGAGGGGCTACACCTTC. This encodes CASSLRGSRGYTF.

This clonotype was picked up many times. This chain uses TRBV11-2 with TRBJ2-7; 8 bases line up with TRBD2. This CDR3 spans 17 amino acids. The ends lost 1 base at V and 3 bases at J; junction bases unmatched: 11. Per germline, CDR1 SGHAT and CDR2 FQNNGV. Here the CDR3 DNA reads TGTGCCAGCAGCTTAGGGGTACGATTAGCGGGGATCTACGAGCAGTACTTC. It translates to CASSLGVRLAGIYEQYF.

This clonotype was seen at least ten times. V usage is TRBV18 and J usage is TRBJ2-1, with 9 nucleotides matching TRBD2. The CDR3 is made up of 12 amino acids. Trimming at V came to 5 bases and at J to 13 bases, leaving 6 bases not matched to a gene. CDR1 KGHSH and CDR2 LQKENI come from the germline V gene. The CDR3 nucleotides are TGTGCCAGCTCAGTAGCGGGAGAAGCCCAGTTCTTC. It translates to CASSVAGEAQFF.

This clonotype was recorded at least ten times. The rearrangement links TRBV20-1 to TRBJ1-4; 10 nucleotides match TRBD1. V trimming: 5 bases; J trimming: 6 bases; junction bases outside the gene matches: 9. CDR1 and CDR2 from the germline V gene are DFQATT and SNEGSKA (reference sequence). This CDR3 has 15 amino acids. DNA for the CDR3: TGCAGTGCTGGACGAGGGGGGACAGGGGATGAAAAACTGTTTTTT. The encoded protein is CSAGRGGTGDEKLFF.

The gene calls are TRBV19 and TRBJ1-5, with unresolved D. CDR1 and CDR2 (germline): LNHDA, SQIVND (reference sequence). The CDR3 has 14 residues. The V end was cut by 3 bases, the J end by 1 base, with 7 bases between. CDR3 protein: CASSMAPSNQPQHF. CDR3 nucleotides: TGTGCCAGTAGTATGGCACCGAGCAATCAGCCCCAGCATTTT.

This clonotype was detected only a few times. This chain joins TRBV5-1 and TRBJ2-6; 7 positions match TRBD1. The CDR3 loop spans 17 amino acids. CDR1 SGHRS and CDR2 YFSETQ come from the germline V gene. J was trimmed by 1 base and V by 0 bases; bases with no gene match: 4. The CDR3 reads CASSLAGTASGANVLTF. The DNA of the CDR3 is TGCGCCAGCAGCTTGGCGGGGACAGCTTCTGGGGCCAACGTCCTGACTTTC.

With regard to this clonotype: This could be a read error, since a much larger clone is one nucleotide away. This sequence joins TRBV30 and TRBJ2-7, with D possibly being TRBD1 or TRBD2 (5 bases each). The CDR3 has 14 amino acids. V dropped 8 bases and J dropped 0 bases, with 17 bases sitting between them. Germline assignment: CDR1 GTSNPN and CDR2 SVGIG (reference sequence). The CDR3, as DNA: TGTGCCCGGAACGGGGACCTCTACTCCTACGAGCAGTACTTC. This encodes CARNGDLYSYEQYF. The full variable domain, rest sourced from reference TRBV30 and TRBJ2-7, is SQTIHQWPATLVQPVGSPLSLECTVEGTSNPNLYWYRQAAGRGLQLLFYSVGIGQISSEVPQNLSASRPQDRQFILSSKKLLLSDSGFYLCARNGDLYSYEQYFGPGTRLTVT.

This clonotype occurred many times. The chain combines TRBV28 with TRBJ2-3, with a tentative D call TRBD1 (5 bases). Trimming removed 3 bases at V and 1 base at J, with 14 bases between. The CDR3 sequence is 16 residues long. The germline V gene encodes CDR1 MDHEN and CDR2 SYDVKM. CDR3: CASSLGPVGGTDTQYF. The CDR3 DNA sequence: TGTGCCAGCAGTTTGGGGCCCGTCGGTGGCACAGATACGCAGTATTTT.

On this clonotype: One base away lies a much larger clone, so this may be a sequencing read error. V gene TRBV3-1 combines with J gene TRBJ2-5; 12 bases fit TRBD2. In germline, CDR1 is LGHDT, CDR2 YNNKEL (reference sequence). The CDR3 totals 16 residues. In DNA, the CDR3 is TGTGCCAGCAGCCTGAAGACTAGCGGGAGTTCGGAGACCCGGTACTTC. It translates to CASSLKTSGSSETRYF.

This clonotype was found many times. The V call is TRBV9, the J call TRBJ1-1; D gene ambiguous. The length of the CDR3 is 14 residues. V was pared by 2 bases and J by 1 base, with 9 bases between. In germline, CDR1 is SGDLS, CDR2 YYNGEE. For the CDR3, the DNA is TGTGCCAGCAGCGTTGCATCGGGGAACACTGAAGCTTTCTTT. It is translated as CASSVASGNTEAFF.

This clonotype was seen repeatedly, ten times or more. This chain joins TRBV6-5 and TRBJ2-7, with 9 bases identical to TRBD1. The CDR3 spans 16 residues. Losses at the gene ends were 0 bases for V and 3 bases for J; bases not matched to a gene: 6. Germline CDR1 reads MNHEY; CDR2 reads SVGAGI. CDR3 coding DNA: TGTGCCAGCAGTTACTCGCCGCCGGGACAGGGCTACGAGCAGTACTTC. It is translated as CASSYSPPGQGYEQYF.

The genes are TRBV4-1 and TRBJ2-1; D possibly corresponds to TRBD2 (6 bases). The ends were cut back, 4 bases at V and 3 bases at J, with 16 bases in the middle. This CDR3 spans 16 amino acids. Germline CDR1 MGHRA, CDR2 YSYEKL. CDR3 bases: TGCGCCAGCAGCCCTCGTGTCTGGGGGGTCTACAATGAGCAGTTCTTC. Encoded protein: CASSPRVWGVYNEQFF.

This clonotype was detected many times. This chain's CDR3 is CATSDQSRNYEQFF. The DNA for the CDR3 is TGTGCCACCAGTGATCAGAGCCGGAACTATGAGCAGTTCTTC. This chain connects TRBV24-1 to TRBJ2-1; no reliable D call. CDR1 and CDR2 from the germline V gene are KGHDR and SFDVKD. CDR3 size: 14 residues. V was trimmed by 3 bases and J by 8 bases, leaving 13 bases between them.

This clonotype was detected many times. V and J are TRBV6-2 or TRBV6-3 and TRBJ1-6, with D maybe TRBD1 (5 bases). Trimming cost V 7 bases and J 0 bases, with 13 bases left between them. The CDR3 totals 16 residues. CDR1 MNHEY and CDR2 SVGEGT come from the germline V gene. In nucleotides, the CDR3 is TGTGCCAGCAAAGCCCGACAGAGCTCCTATAATTCACCCCTCCACTTT. It translates to CASKARQSSYNSPLHF.

This clonotype was seen ten or more times. The V call is TRBV20-1, the J call TRBJ1-2; D uncertain. V lost 5 bases and J 4 bases, leaving 8 bases between the germline ends. Germline V gene sequence: CDR1 DFQATT, CDR2 SNEGSKA (reference sequence). This CDR3 spans 11 amino acids. CDR3 nucleotides: TGCAGTGCTTCCGACACCTATGGCTACACCTTC. Translated: CSASDTYGYTF.